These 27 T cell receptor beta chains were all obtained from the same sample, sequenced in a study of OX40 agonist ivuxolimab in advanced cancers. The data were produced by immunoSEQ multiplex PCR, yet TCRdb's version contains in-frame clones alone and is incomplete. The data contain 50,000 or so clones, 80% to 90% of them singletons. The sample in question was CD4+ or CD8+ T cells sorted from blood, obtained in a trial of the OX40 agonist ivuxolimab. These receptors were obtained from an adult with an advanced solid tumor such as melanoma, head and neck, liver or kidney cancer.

The CDR3 protein is CASMWGLVGNYGYTF. CDR3 sequence (DNA): TGTGCCAGTATGTGGGGGCTTGTGGGGAACTATGGCTACACCTTC. The chain carries TRBV19 and TRBJ1-2; D may be TRBD1 (6 bases). The germline CDR1 and CDR2 sequences are LNHDA and SQIVND (reference sequence). V dropped 7 bases and J dropped 2 bases, with 17 bases sitting between them. CDR3 length equals 15 residues.

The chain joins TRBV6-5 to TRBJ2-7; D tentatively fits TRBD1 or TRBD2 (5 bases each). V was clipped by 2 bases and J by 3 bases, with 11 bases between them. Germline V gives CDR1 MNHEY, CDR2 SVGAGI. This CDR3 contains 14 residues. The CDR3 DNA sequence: TGTGCCAGCAGTTACGTTGGGGGTAACTACGAGCAGTACTTC. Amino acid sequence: CASSYVGGNYEQYF.

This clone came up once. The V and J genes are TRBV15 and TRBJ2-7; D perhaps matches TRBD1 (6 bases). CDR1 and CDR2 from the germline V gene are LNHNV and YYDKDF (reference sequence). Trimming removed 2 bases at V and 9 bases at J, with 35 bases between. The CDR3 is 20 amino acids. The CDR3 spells CATSRPPGTLFGGRFLGQYF. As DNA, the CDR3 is TGTGCCACCAGCAGACCCCCCGGGACACTCTTTGGGGGTCGGTTTTTAGGGCAGTACTTC.

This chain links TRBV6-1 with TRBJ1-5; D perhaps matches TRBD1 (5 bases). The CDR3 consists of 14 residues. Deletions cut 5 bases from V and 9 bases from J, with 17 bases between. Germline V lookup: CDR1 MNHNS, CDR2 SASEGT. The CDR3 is CASSPQDLSGPQHF. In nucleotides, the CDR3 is TGTGCCAGCAGTCCACAGGACCTTTCGGGGCCCCAGCATTTT.

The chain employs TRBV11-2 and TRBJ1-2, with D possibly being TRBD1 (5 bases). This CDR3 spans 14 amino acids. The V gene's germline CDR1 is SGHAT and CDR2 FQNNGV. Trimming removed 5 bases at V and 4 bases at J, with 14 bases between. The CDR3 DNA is TGTGCCAGCAGCCCTGGGGACGGCCCCTATGGCTACACCTTC. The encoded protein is CASSPGDGPYGYTF.

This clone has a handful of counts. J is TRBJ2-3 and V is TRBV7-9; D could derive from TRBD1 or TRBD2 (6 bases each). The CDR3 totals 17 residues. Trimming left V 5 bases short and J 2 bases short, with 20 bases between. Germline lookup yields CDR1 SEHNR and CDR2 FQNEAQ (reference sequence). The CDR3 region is CASSQLGGPTFTDTQYF. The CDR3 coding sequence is TGTGCCAGCAGCCAACTGGGGGGCCCCACTTTCACAGATACGCAGTATTTT.

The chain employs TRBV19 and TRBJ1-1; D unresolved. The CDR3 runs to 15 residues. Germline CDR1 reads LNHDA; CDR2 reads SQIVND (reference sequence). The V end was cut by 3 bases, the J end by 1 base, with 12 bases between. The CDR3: CASSIGTDQNTEAFF. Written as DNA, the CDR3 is TGTGCCAGTAGTATCGGAACAGATCAGAACACTGAAGCTTTCTTT.

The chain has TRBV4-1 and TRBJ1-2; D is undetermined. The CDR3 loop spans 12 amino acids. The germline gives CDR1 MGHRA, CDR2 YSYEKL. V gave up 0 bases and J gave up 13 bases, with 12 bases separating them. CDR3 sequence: CASSQDGRSSTF. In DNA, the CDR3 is TGCGCCAGCAGCCAAGATGGGAGGTCGTCCACCTTC.

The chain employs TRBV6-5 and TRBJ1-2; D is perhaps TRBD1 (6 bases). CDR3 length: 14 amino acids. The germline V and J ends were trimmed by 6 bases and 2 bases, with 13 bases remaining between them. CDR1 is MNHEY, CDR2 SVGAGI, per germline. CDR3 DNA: TGTGCCAGCAGACCCTTCGGACAGAACTATGGCTACACCTTC. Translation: CASRPFGQNYGYTF.

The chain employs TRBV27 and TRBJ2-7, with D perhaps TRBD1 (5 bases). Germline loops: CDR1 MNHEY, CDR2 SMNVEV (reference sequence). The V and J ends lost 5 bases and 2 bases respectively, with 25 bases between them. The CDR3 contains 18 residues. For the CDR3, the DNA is TGTGCCAGCAGTGGGGCAGGCCCTGGTGTCGTACCTACCTACGAGCAGTACTTC. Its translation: CASSGAGPGVVPTYEQYF.

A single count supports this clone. CDR3 in amino acids: CASSLTGGSTDTQYF. For the CDR3, the DNA is TGTGCCAGCAGCTTAACGGGGGGGAGCACAGATACGCAGTATTTT. The chain recombines TRBV7-9 with TRBJ2-3; 8 bases are a match to TRBD2. Germline CDR1 is SEHNR and CDR2 is FQNEAQ (reference sequence). The CDR3 spans 15 residues. J gave up 0 bases and V 2 bases, and 1 base lay outside the gene matches. The whole variable domain, filled in from reference TRBV7-9 and TRBJ2-3, reads DTGVSQNPRHKITKRGQNVTFRCDPISEHNRLYWYRQTLGQGPEFLTYFQNEAQLEKSRLLSDRFSAERPKGSFSTLEIQRTEQGDSAMYLCASSLTGGSTDTQYFGPGTRLTVL.

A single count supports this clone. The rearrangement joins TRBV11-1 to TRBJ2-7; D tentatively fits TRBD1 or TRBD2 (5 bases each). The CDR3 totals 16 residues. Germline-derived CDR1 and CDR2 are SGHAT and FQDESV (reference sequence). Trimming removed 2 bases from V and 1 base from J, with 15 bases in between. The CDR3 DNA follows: TGTGCCAGCAGCTTAACGCCGGGGCAGATGTCCTACGAGCAGTACTTC. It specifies CASSLTPGQMSYEQYF.

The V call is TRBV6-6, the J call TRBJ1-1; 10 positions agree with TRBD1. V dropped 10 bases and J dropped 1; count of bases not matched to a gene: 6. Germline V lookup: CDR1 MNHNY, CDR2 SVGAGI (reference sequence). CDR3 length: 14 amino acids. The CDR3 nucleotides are TGTGCCACCTCCCGGGACAGGGGGAACACTGAAGCTTTCTTT. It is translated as CATSRDRGNTEAFF.

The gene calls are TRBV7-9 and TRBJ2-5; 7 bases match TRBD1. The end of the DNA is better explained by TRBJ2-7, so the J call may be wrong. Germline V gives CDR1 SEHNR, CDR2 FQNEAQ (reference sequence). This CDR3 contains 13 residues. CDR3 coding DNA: TGTGCCAGCAGCGGGGGACAGTACTACGAGCAGTACTTC. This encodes CASSGGQYYEQYF.

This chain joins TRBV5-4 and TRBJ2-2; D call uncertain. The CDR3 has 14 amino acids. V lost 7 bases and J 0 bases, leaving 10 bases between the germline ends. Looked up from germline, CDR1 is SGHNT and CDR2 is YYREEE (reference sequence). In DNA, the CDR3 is TGTGCCAGCCTCGATGCGGCGAACACCGGGGAGCTGTTTTTT. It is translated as CASLDAANTGELFF.

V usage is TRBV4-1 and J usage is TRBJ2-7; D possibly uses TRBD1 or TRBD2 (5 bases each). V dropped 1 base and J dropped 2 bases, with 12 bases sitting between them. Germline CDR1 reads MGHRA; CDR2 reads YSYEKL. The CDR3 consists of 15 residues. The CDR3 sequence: CASSQGSGTTYEQYF. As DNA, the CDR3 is TGCGCCAGCAGCCAAGGCTCCGGGACCACCTACGAGCAGTACTTC.

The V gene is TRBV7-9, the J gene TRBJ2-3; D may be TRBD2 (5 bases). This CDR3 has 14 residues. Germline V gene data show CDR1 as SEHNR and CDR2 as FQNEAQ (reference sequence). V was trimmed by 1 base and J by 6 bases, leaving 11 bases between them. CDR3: CASSLGDWEDTQYF. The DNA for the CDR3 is TGTGCCAGCAGCTTAGGGGATTGGGAGGATACGCAGTATTTT.

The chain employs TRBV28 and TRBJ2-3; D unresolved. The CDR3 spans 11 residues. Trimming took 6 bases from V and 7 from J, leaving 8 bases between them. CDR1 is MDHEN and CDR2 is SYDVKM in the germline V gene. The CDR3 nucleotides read TGTGCCAGCAGCCCAAGTTATACGCAGTATTTT. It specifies CASSPSYTQYF.

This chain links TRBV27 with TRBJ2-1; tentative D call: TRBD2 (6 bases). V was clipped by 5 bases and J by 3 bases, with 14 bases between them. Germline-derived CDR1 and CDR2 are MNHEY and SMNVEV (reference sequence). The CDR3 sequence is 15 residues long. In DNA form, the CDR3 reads TGTGCCAGCAGTCTTACTAGCTACAGCTACAATGAGCAGTTCTTC. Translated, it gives CASSLTSYSYNEQFF.

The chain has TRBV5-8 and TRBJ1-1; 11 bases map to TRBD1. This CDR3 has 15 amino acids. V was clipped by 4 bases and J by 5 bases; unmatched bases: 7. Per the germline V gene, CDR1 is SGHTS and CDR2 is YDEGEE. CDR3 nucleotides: TGTGCCAGCAGCCCAGGGACAGGGGGGGGAACTGAAGCTTTCTTT. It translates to CASSPGTGGGTEAFF.

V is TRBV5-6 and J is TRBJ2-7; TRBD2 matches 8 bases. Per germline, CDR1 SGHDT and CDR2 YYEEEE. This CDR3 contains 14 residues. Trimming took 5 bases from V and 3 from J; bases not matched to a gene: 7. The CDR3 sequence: CASRATGTSYEQYF. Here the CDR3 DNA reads TGTGCCAGCAGGGCTACCGGGACTAGCTACGAGCAGTACTTC. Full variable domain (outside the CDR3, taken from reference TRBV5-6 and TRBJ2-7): DAGVTQSPTHLIKTRGQQVTLRCSPKSGHDTVSWYQQALGQGPQFIFQYYEEEERQRGNFPDRFSGHQFPNYSSELNVNALLLGDSALYLCASRATGTSYEQYFGPGTRLTVT.

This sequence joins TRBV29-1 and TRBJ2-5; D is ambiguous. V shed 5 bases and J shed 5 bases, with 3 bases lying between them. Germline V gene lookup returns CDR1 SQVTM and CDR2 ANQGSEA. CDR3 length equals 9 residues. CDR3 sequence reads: CSVSETQYF. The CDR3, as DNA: TGCAGCGTTTCGGAGACCCAGTACTTC.

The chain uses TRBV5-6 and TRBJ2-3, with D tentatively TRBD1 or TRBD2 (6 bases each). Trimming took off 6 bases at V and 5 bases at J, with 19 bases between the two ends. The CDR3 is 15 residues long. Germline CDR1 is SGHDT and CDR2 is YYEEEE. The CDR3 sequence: CASTPWGARVDTQYF. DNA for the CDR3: TGTGCCAGCACCCCGTGGGGGGCAAGGGTAGATACGCAGTATTTT.

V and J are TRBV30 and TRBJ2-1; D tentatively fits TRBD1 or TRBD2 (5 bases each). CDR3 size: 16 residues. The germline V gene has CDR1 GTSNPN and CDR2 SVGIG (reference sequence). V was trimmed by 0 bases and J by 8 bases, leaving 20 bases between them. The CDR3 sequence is CAWSVADTHGIDEQFF. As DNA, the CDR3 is TGTGCCTGGAGTGTGGCGGACACACACGGGATCGATGAGCAGTTCTTC. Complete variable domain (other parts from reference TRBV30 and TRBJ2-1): SQTIHQWPATLVQPVGSPLSLECTVEGTSNPNLYWYRQAAGRGLQLLFYSVGIGQISSEVPQNLSASRPQDRQFILSSKKLLLSDSGFYLCAWSVADTHGIDEQFFGPGTRLTVL.

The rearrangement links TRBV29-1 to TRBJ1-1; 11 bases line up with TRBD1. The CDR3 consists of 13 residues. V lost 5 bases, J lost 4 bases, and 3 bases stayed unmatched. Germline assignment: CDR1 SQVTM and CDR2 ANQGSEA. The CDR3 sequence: CSVRDRGSTEAFF. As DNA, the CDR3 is TGCAGCGTTCGGGACAGGGGGAGCACTGAAGCTTTCTTT.

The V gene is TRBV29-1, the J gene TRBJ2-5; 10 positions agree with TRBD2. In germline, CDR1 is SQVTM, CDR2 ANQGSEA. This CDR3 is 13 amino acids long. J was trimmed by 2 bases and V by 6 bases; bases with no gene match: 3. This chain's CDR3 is CSVWTSGQETQYF. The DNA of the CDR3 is TGCAGCGTATGGACTAGCGGACAAGAGACCCAGTACTTC.

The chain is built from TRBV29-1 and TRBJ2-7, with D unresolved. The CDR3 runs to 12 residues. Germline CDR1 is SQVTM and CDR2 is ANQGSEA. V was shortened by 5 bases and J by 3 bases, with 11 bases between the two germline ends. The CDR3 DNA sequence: TGCAGCGTTCTCTTTCCTGGCTACGAGCAGTACTTC. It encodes CSVLFPGYEQYF.